A selection of T cell receptor beta chains follows, all from one sample in a study of OX40 agonist ivuxolimab in advanced cancers. This table comes from immunoSEQ multiplex PCR, and its TCRdb copy is limited to in-frame clones, with some not included. In the table there are fewer than 120,000 clones, roughly 89% of which are singletons. Sequencing was performed on CD4+ or CD8+ T cells sorted from blood, taken in a trial of the OX40 agonist ivuxolimab. The receptors were sampled from an adult with an advanced solid tumor such as melanoma, head and neck, liver or kidney cancer. Both conserved end residues are part of each CDR3. Each record gives: J gene, D gene, V gene, clone size, CDR3 protein, CDR3 DNA. The D gene is left open where the match is weak. For some rows the clone size is stated as once, few or many, or as a class when expanded; others skip it.

TRBJ1-1 TRBD1 TRBV5-1 . CASSFRQGYLNTEAFF TGCGCCAGCAGCTTCAGACAGGGCTATTTGAACACTGAAGCTTTCTTT
TRBJ1-1 . TRBV11-2 . CASSLRNMNTEAFF TGTGCCAGCAGCTTGAGGAATATGAACACTGAAGCTTTCTTT
TRBJ2-7 TRBD1 TRBV4-1 . CASSHVGQGRHTEQYF TGCGCCAGCAGCCATGTTGGACAGGGGAGACATACGGAGCAGTACTTC
TRBJ2-5 . TRBV7-6 . CASSYTPSAETQYF TGTGCCAGCAGCTATACTCCCTCCGCGGAGACCCAGTACTTC
TRBJ2-7 . TRBV20-1 few CSARNLGEQYF TGCAGTGCTAGAAATCTAGGCGAGCAGTACTTC
TRBJ1-5 . TRBV6-5 . CASSPVGQPQHF TGTGCCAGCAGCCCCGTGGGTCAGCCCCAGCATTTT
TRBJ1-2 . TRBV6-1 . CASRAAGDYGYTF TGTGCCAGCAGGGCCGCGGGGGACTATGGCTACACCTTC
TRBJ2-3 TRBD1 TRBV7-6 once CASSLRWGGTGGFGTDTQYF TGTGCCAGCAGCCTACGCTGGGGAGGGACAGGGGGCTTTGGGACAGATACGCAGTATTTT
TRBJ2-5 . TRBV19 . CASTNAVAGGGETQYF TGTGCCAGTACCAACGCGGTCGCAGGGGGGGGAGAGACCCAGTACTTC
TRBJ1-5 . TRBV19 . CASTSLGQGYNQPQHF TGTGCCAGTACCTCCTTGGGGCAGGGGTACAATCAGCCCCAGCATTTT
TRBJ1-1 TRBD1 TRBV28 . CASSSLGQTNTEAFF TGTGCCAGCAGCTCCCTGGGACAGACGAACACTGAAGCTTTCTTT
TRBJ1-1 . TRBV30 . CAWSGSTEAFF TGTGCCTGGAGCGGGAGTACTGAAGCTTTCTTT
TRBJ1-5 TRBD1 TRBV5-5 . CASSLQGQGINQPQHF TGTGCCAGCAGCTTGCAGGGACAGGGTATCAATCAGCCCCAGCATTTT
TRBJ2-1 . TRBV7-9 . CASSLNGPSNEQFF TGTGCCAGCAGCTTAAACGGCCCATCCAATGAGCAGTTCTTC
TRBJ1-2 . TRBV6-6 . CASSYSGGLYGYTF TGTGCCAGCAGTTACTCGGGGGGGCTGTATGGCTACACCTTC
TRBJ2-5 TRBD1 TRBV28 . CASRRTGQETQYF TGTGCCAGCAGAAGGACAGGCCAAGAGACCCAGTACTTC
TRBJ2-1 . TRBV4-1 few CASSQVRGGVAYNEQFF TGCGCCAGCAGCCAAGTCCGAGGCGGGGTTGCCTACAATGAGCAGTTCTTC
TRBJ2-7 . TRBV21-1 . CASSKEASGNYEQYF TGTGCCAGCAGCAAAGAGGCTAGCGGGAACTACGAGCAGTACTTC
TRBJ2-7 . TRBV6-1 . CASRPTPTAEQYF TGTGCCAGCAGACCGACACCGACCGCCGAGCAGTACTTC
TRBJ1-4 . TRBV27 . CASSFLSATNEKLFF TGTGCCAGCAGTTTTTTAAGCGCAACTAATGAAAAACTGTTTTTT
TRBJ2-7 . TRBV9 . CASSVGGDSYEQYF TGTGCCAGCAGCGTAGGCGGGGATTCCTACGAGCAGTACTTC
TRBJ2-7 . TRBV6-1 few CASSEGATGYEQYF TGTGCCAGCAGCGAAGGTGCAACTGGGTACGAGCAGTACTTC
TRBJ1-4 . TRBV5-1 . CASSLHGRTNEKLFF TGCGCCAGCAGCTTGCACGGGCGAACTAATGAAAAACTGTTTTTT
TRBJ1-5 TRBD1 TRBV30 . CAWSVDRNQPQHF TGTGCCTGGAGTGTGGACAGGAATCAGCCCCAGCATTTT
TRBJ1-1 . TRBV4-2 . CASSLRDTEAFF TGTGCCAGCAGCTTGAGAGACACTGAAGCTTTCTTT
TRBJ1-1 . TRBV7-3 . CASSLLTGGATFF TGTGCCAGCAGCTTACTCACTGGGGGTGCGACTTTCTTT